These 21 T cell receptor beta chains were all obtained from the same sample, sequenced in a study of blood T cell repertoires in COVID-19. Assay used: immunoSEQ multiplex PCR; TCRdb lists only in-frame clones, some missing. Of approximately 150,000 clones in the sample, about 86% were seen once. Material: peripheral blood. Source of these receptors: a woman over 75 with acute or convalescent COVID-19.

The chain carries TRBV4-1 and TRBJ1-4; 12 bases agree with TRBD1. With 3 bases clipped from V and 10 bases from J, the junction kept 6 bases outside the gene matches. Germline V gene data show CDR1 as MGHRA and CDR2 as YSYEKL. The CDR3 length is 15 residues. CDR3 amino acids: CASSQWDRGQGKLFF. The DNA for the CDR3 is TGCGCCAGCAGCCAGTGGGACAGGGGGCAGGGAAAACTGTTTTTT.

CDR3 bases: TGTGCCAGCAGCGTAGGGACTAGCGGGGCCGCAGGTCGGAATGAGCAGTTCTTC. This codes for CASSVGTSGAAGRNEQFF. The chain uses TRBV9 and TRBJ2-1, with 12 nucleotides matching TRBD2. Trimming took 0 bases from V and 7 from J; bases not matched to a gene: 11. There are 18 residues in the CDR3. The V gene's germline CDR1 is SGDLS and CDR2 YYNGEE.

The V and J genes are TRBV19 and TRBJ1-5; no definite D call. Trimming removed 8 bases at V and 1 base at J, with 18 bases between. The CDR3 consists of 16 residues. The germline V gene encodes CDR1 LNHDA and CDR2 SQIVND (reference sequence). In nucleotides, the CDR3 is TGTGCCAGTTCCCCCGCGGGAAGGTCCAGCAATCAGCCCCAGCATTTT. Its protein is CASSPAGRSSNQPQHF.

J is TRBJ1-2 and V is TRBV28; 7 bases agree with TRBD1. Trimming took 5 bases from V and 3 from J; bases not matched to a gene: 9. The germline V gene has CDR1 MDHEN and CDR2 SYDVKM. CDR3 size: 15 residues. The chain's CDR3 is CASSPQGLGDYGYTF. The CDR3 bases are TGTGCCAGCAGTCCACAGGGGTTAGGAGACTATGGCTACACCTTC.

To note about this clone: One end of the junction varies from germline; a read error may be responsible. CDR3 DNA sequence: TGTGCCAGCAGCGCAAAGGTGGGCATGAGATACATTGAGCAGTTCTTC. As protein: CASSAKVGMRYIEQFF. The rearrangement joins TRBV7-2 to TRBJ2-1; D remains ambiguous. Germline assignment: CDR1 SGHTA and CDR2 FQGNSA. This CDR3 is built from 16 residues.

The rearrangement joins TRBV5-4 to TRBJ1-5, with D hard to call. This CDR3 is built from 12 residues. V was clipped by 2 bases and J by 5 bases, with 5 bases between them. From germline, CDR1 is SGHNT and CDR2 YYREEE (reference sequence). CDR3 DNA sequence: TGTGCCAGCAGCTTAGACTATCAGCCCCAGCATTTT. Translated, it gives CASSLDYQPQHF.

The DNA of the CDR3 is TGTGCCAGCTCACCAGGCAGGGAGGGACAGGGGCAGTACTTC. It is translated as CASSPGREGQGQYF. The chain couples TRBV18 to TRBJ2-7; 9 bases map to TRBD1. Unmatched junction bases numbered 8, after V lost 2 bases and J lost 9 bases. CDR3 length equals 14 residues. Germline CDR1 is KGHSH and CDR2 is LQKENI.

The chain uses TRBV11-1 and TRBJ2-5; a possible D gene is TRBD1 (6 bases). Trimming pared 3 bases from V and 6 bases from J, leaving 11 bases between. The CDR3 spans 13 residues. The germline CDR1 and CDR2 sequences are SGHAT and FQDESV (reference sequence). CDR3 protein: CASSFQGQQTQYF. CDR3 DNA: TGTGCCAGCAGCTTCCAGGGGCAGCAGACCCAGTACTTC.

The V call is TRBV5-1, the J call TRBJ2-1; D is uncertain. Germline CDR1 SGHRS, CDR2 YFSETQ. This CDR3 is built from 14 residues. Trimming removed 0 bases from V and 7 bases from J, with 11 bases in between. This chain's CDR3 is CASSLDPVANEQFF. The CDR3 DNA sequence: TGCGCCAGCAGCTTGGATCCAGTCGCAAATGAGCAGTTCTTC. Full variable domain (missing parts from reference TRBV5-1 and TRBJ2-1): KAGVTQTPRYLIKTRGQQVTLSCSPISGHRSVSWYQQTPGQGLQFLFEYFSETQRNKGNFPGRFSGRQFSNSRSEMNVSTLELGDSALYLCASSLDPVANEQFFGPGTRLTVL.

J is TRBJ1-3 and V is TRBV7-9; D may be TRBD1 (5 bases). V was shortened by 6 bases and J by 0 bases, with 21 bases between the two germline ends. Germline-derived CDR1 and CDR2 are SEHNR and FQNEAQ (reference sequence). The CDR3 is 18 residues long. The CDR3: CASRRRTGLGSSGNTIYF. In DNA form, the CDR3 reads TGTGCCAGCAGGCGTAGAACAGGCCTAGGCTCCTCTGGAAACACCATATATTTT.

This clone was detected only once. The chain uses TRBV5-1 and TRBJ1-2, with TRBD1 matching 7 bases. V dropped 0 bases and J dropped 4; count of bases not matched to a gene: 6. Germline-derived CDR1 and CDR2 are SGHRS and YFSETQ. The CDR3 covers 15 residues. CDR3 nucleotides: TGCGCCAGCAGCTTGGTCCAGGGGGGCCCCTATGGCTACACCTTC. It yields the protein CASSLVQGGPYGYTF.

Only a few counts were recorded for this clone. The rearrangement joins TRBV12-3 or TRBV12-4 to TRBJ1-1; perhaps TRBD1 as D (6 bases). The CDR3 has 13 residues. Trimming stripped 4 bases from V and 1 base from J, with 7 bases between. CDR3 in DNA: TGTGCCAGCAGTTGGGACAAGAACACTGAAGCTTTCTTT. Amino acids: CASSWDKNTEAFF.

The gene calls are TRBV28 and TRBJ1-2; 10 nucleotides line up with TRBD1. The CDR3 is 16 amino acids. The V segment lost 6 bases and the J segment 4 bases; nucleotides outside the gene matches: 11. CDR1 is MDHEN, CDR2 SYDVKM, per germline. For the CDR3, the DNA is TGTGCCAGCAGACCGGGACAGGGGTATGGGAGCTATGGCTACACCTTC. This gives the protein CASRPGQGYGSYGYTF.

The rearrangement joins TRBV5-1 to TRBJ2-7, with TRBD1 matching 9 bases. Germline trimming cut 0 bases from V and 6 bases from J; bases unmatched to any gene: 7. Germline loops: CDR1 SGHRS, CDR2 YFSETQ. The CDR3 consists of 15 residues. CDR3 loop: CASSLEGTGLGEQYF. The DNA of the CDR3 is TGCGCCAGCAGCTTGGAAGGGACAGGGTTGGGCGAGCAGTACTTC.

The chain combines TRBV10-3 with TRBJ2-2; 14 bases are a match to TRBD2. Germline values: CDR1 ENHRY, CDR2 SYGVKD. The length of the CDR3 is 18 residues. Losses at the gene ends were 3 bases for V and 2 bases for J; bases not matched to a gene: 5. CDR3 nucleotide sequence: TGTGCCATCAGTGAAGGGACTAGCGGGGGCCTTAACACCGGGGAGCTGTTTTTT. Encoded protein: CAISEGTSGGLNTGELFF.

The V call is TRBV29-1, the J call TRBJ1-2; 11 bases fit TRBD1. Germline CDR1 SQVTM, CDR2 ANQGSEA. V lost 0 bases to trimming and J lost 8 bases; unmatched junction nucleotides: 11. CDR3 size: 16 residues. CDR3 sequence (DNA): TGCAGCGTTGAAGACCCCCGGGACAGGGGGGCGAAAGGCTACACCTTC. Translation gives CSVEDPRDRGAKGYTF.

The CDR3 bases are TGTGCCATCAGTCCGGGACAGGGCCTCACTGAAGCTTTCTTT. It encodes CAISPGQGLTEAFF. V and J are TRBV10-3 and TRBJ1-1, with TRBD1 identical over 9 bases. With 5 bases clipped from V and 4 bases from J, the junction kept 5 bases outside the gene matches. This CDR3 has 14 residues. The germline V gene encodes CDR1 ENHRY and CDR2 SYGVKD.

The chain has TRBV7-2 and TRBJ2-3, with unresolved D. The ends were cut back, 4 bases at V and 2 bases at J, with 7 bases in the middle. In germline, CDR1 is SGHTA, CDR2 FQGNSA. The CDR3 sequence is 13 residues long. The CDR3 reads CASSSTFTDTQYF. CDR3 bases: TGTGCCAGCAGCTCTACGTTCACAGATACGCAGTATTTT.

The chain joins TRBV6-6 to TRBJ1-2; D is possibly TRBD1 (5 bases). Germline V lookup: CDR1 MNHNY, CDR2 SVGAGI (reference sequence). V was shortened by 5 bases and J by 2 bases, with 9 bases between the two germline ends. The CDR3 spans 13 residues. In DNA, the CDR3 is TGTGCCAGCAGTGTACAGGAGAACTATGGCTACACCTTC. This gives the protein CASSVQENYGYTF.

The chain joins TRBV18 to TRBJ2-1; 9 nucleotides line up with TRBD1. V shed 3 bases, J shed 8 bases, and the junction held 11 bases outside the gene matches. The CDR3 runs to 16 residues. Germline V gene sequence: CDR1 KGHSH, CDR2 LQKENI. The CDR3 sequence is CASSPQPGQGSDEQFF. Written as DNA, the CDR3 is TGTGCCAGCTCACCCCAACCGGGACAGGGTTCTGATGAGCAGTTCTTC. The full variable domain, rest sourced from reference TRBV18 and TRBJ2-1, is NAGVMQNPRHLVRRRGQEARLRCSPMKGHSHVYWYRQLPEEGLKFMVYLQKENIIDESGMPKERFSAEFPKEGPSILRIQQVVRGDSAAYFCASSPQPGQGSDEQFFGPGTRLTVL.

The V gene is TRBV7-9, the J gene TRBJ1-2; no reliable D call. With 1 base removed from V and 6 bases from J, the gap between germline ends came to 6 bases. Germline CDR1 is SEHNR and CDR2 is FQNEAQ (reference sequence). This CDR3 region has 12 residues. The CDR3 DNA sequence: TGTGCCAGCAGCTTAGGCCCGGATGGCTACACCTTC. Protein product: CASSLGPDGYTF.